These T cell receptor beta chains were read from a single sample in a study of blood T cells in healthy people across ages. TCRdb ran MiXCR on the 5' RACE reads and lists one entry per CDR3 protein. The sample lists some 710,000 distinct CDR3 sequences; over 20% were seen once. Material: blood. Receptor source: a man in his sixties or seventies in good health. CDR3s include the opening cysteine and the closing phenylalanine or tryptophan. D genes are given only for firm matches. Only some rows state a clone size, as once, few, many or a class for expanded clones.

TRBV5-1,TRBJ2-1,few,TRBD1,TGCGCCAGCAGCTTGTCCCCAGGGGGCGGCTCCTACAATGAGCAGTTCTTC,CASSLSPGGGSYNEQFF
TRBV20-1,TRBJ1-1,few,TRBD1,TGCAGTGCTAGACATTTGACAGGGGATAACACTGAAGCTTTCTTT,CSARHLTGDNTEAFF
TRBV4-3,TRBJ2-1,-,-,TGCGCCAGCAGCCAAGGATTAAATTTGATTGCGCGGGTTAGGGATGAGCAGTTCTTC,CASSQGLNLIARVRDEQFF
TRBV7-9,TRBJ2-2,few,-,TGTGCCAGCAGCCTACCCAATGGCCAAACGAACACCGGGGAGCTGTTTTTT,CASSLPNGQTNTGELFF
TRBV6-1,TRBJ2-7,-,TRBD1,TGTGCCAGCAAGTCCCGGGACAGGAACTACGAGCAGTACTTC,CASKSRDRNYEQYF
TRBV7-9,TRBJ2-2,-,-,TGTGCCAGCAGCTTACAGCAAACCAGGAACACCGGGGAGCTGTTTTTT,CASSLQQTRNTGELFF
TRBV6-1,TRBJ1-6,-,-,TGTGCCAGCAGTGAAGTGAACTTTTCACCCCTCCACTTT,CASSEVNFSPLHF
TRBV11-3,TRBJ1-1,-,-,TGTGCCAGCAGCACCACCTACACTGAAGCTTTCTTT,CASSTTYTEAFF
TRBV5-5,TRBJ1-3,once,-,TGTGCCAGCAGCTTGGTCTGGGAGGCCAGTAACACCATATATTTT,CASSLVWEASNTIYF
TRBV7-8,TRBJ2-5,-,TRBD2,TGTGCCAGCAGCCGAGTTCGGACTAGCGGGAGCAGCCAGTACTTC,CASSRVRTSGSSQYF
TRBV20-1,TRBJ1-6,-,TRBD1,TGCAGTGCTCGTAACAGGGGGCTGTCATCACCCCTCCACTTT,CSARNRGLSSPLHF
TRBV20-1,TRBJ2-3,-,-,TGCAGTGCAAAGGACGCGTTCAGCACAGATACGCAGTATTTT,CSAKDAFSTDTQYF
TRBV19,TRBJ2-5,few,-,TGTGCCAGTAGTATGGGGGTGTTTGAGACCCAGTACTTC,CASSMGVFETQYF
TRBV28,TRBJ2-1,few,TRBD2,TGTGCCGGGACCTCGGCTAGCGGGGGTGATGAGCAGTTCTTC,CAGTSASGGDEQFF
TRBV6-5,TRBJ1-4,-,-,TGTGCCAGCCGCCTCGGGTTGGGAAAACTGTTTTTT,CASRLGLGKLFF
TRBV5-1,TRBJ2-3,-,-,TGCGCCAGCAGCTTGGAGGACAGACCCAGCACAGATACGCAGTATTTT,CASSLEDRPSTDTQYF
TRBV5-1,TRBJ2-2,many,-,TGTGCCAGCAGTTTCGGGAACACCGGGGAGCTGTTTTTT,CASSFGNTGELFF
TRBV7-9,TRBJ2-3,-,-,TGTGCCAGCAGCTTATACAGGGACCACACAGATACGCAGTATTTT,CASSLYRDHTDTQYF
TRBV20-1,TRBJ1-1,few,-,TGCAGTGCTAGTAAAAGGGGAGCTTTCTTT,CSASKRGAFF
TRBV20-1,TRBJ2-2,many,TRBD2,TGCAGTGCTAGGCTAGGGGGACTAGTTCCCGACACCGGGGAGCTGTTTTTT,CSARLGGLVPDTGELFF
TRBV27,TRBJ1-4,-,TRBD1,TGTGCCAACCTACGGAGGGGGCAGAATGAAAAACTGTTTTTT,CANLRRGQNEKLFF
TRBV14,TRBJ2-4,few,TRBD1,TGTGCCAGCAGCCAGGACAGGTTGGACATTCAGTACTTC,CASSQDRLDIQYF
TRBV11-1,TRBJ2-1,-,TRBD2,TGTGCCAGCAGCTTAGCCTCTAGCGGTAGAAGCTCCTACAATGAGCAGTTCTTC,CASSLASSGRSSYNEQFF
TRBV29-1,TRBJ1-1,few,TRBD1,TGCAGCGTTGAAACAGGGGCAAGGGTTGAAGCTTTCTTT,CSVETGARVEAFF
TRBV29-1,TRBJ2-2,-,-,TGCAGCGTTGAAATTGCAGGGGACACCGGGGAGCTGTTTTTT,CSVEIAGDTGELFF
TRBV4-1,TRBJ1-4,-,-,TGCGCCAGCAGGGACGAAGGGGGGACTAATGAAAAACTGTTTTTT,CASRDEGGTNEKLFF
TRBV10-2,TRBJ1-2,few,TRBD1,TGCGCCGGCAGTGAGTCGACAGGGGGATACGGCTACACCTTC,CAGSESTGGYGYTF
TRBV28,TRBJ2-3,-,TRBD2,TGTGCCAACAGTTTGTTAACTAGCGGGAGCAATACGCAGTATTTT,CANSLLTSGSNTQYF
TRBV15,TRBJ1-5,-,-,TGTGCCACCAGACTAAATATTGAGGCCGGTCAGCCCCAGCATTTT,CATRLNIEAGQPQHF
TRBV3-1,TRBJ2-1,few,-,TGTGCCAACAGCCGAGGACTGCCTGAGCAGTTCTTC,CANSRGLPEQFF
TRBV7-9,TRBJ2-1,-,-,TGTGCCAGCAGCCCTTCGGACACAAGGAATGAGCAGTTCTTC,CASSPSDTRNEQFF
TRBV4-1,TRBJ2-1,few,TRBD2,TGCGCCAGCAGCCATCCCCTAGCGGGGAACAATGAGCAGTTCTTC,CASSHPLAGNNEQFF
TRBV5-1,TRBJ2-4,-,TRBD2,TGCGCCAGCAGCTTGGCCGGGGCGGGAGAAAACATTCAGTACTTC,CASSLAGAGENIQYF
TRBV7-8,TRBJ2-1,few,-,TGTGCCAGCAGCACACCGACAGGAAAGGTTGAGCAGTTCTTC,CASSTPTGKVEQFF
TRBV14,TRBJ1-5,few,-,TGTGCCAGCAGCCCCCTAGGAGGAAATCAGCCCCAGCATTTT,CASSPLGGNQPQHF
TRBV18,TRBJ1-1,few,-,TGTGCCAGCTTATACAGGGAGAACACTGAAGCTTTCTTT,CASLYRENTEAFF
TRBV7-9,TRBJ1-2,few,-,TGTGCCAGCAGCTTATCGACCAGCCCCCGGGGCTACACCTTC,CASSLSTSPRGYTF
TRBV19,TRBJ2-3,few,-,TGTGCCAGTAGTATAGCGTACAGCACAGATACGCAGTATTTT,CASSIAYSTDTQYF
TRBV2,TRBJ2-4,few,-,TGTGCCAGCAGTACAGGGAGAAAAAACATTCAGTACTTC,CASSTGRKNIQYF
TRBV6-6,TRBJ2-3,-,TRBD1,TGTGCCAGCAGTAACAGGGGGCCGTTGGATACGCAGTATTTT,CASSNRGPLDTQYF
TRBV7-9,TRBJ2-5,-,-,TGTGCCAGCAACTTAAAGGGGGATTCTCGACAAGAGACCCAGTACTTC,CASNLKGDSRQETQYF
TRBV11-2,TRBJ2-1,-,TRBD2,TGTGCCAGCAGCTTAGGGCTAGCGGGGGGGAGCTCCTACAATGAGCAGTTCTTC,CASSLGLAGGSSYNEQFF
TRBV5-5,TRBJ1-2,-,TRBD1,TGTGCCAGCAGCTTGGCAGGGGGGACAGGGGCGCACTATGGCTACACCTTC,CASSLAGGTGAHYGYTF
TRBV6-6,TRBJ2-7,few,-,TGTGCCAGCAGTTACTCGAGGGGGACACTATTTTTGGAGCAGTACTTC,CASSYSRGTLFLEQYF
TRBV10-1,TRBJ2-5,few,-,TGCGCCAGCAGTGATGGTCACCAAGAGACCCAGTACTTC,CASSDGHQETQYF
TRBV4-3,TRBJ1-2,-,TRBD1,TGCGCCAGCAGCCACATCCGACAGGGACAGGACAACTATGGCTACACCTTC,CASSHIRQGQDNYGYTF
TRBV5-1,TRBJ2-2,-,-,TGCGCCAGCAGCTTGGCCTTGGCCACCGGGGAGCTGTTTTTT,CASSLALATGELFF
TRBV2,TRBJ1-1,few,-,TGTGCCAGCAGTGTTGGGGTCCAGCCAGCTTTCTTT,CASSVGVQPAFF
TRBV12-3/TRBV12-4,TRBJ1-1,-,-,TGTGCCAGCAGAAACAGGTTCGGGGAAGCTTTCTTT,CASRNRFGEAFF
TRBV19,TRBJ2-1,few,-,TGTGCCAGTAGTATCGGTGTGTCGGGAGTGGGGGAGCAGTTCTTC,CASSIGVSGVGEQFF
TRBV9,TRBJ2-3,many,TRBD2,TGTGCCAGCAGCGTGGATAGCGGGAGGTCTAGCACAGATACGCAGTATTTT,CASSVDSGRSSTDTQYF
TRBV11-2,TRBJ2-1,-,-,TGTGCCAGCAGCTTACCTAGTCCCCATGAGCAGTTCTTC,CASSLPSPHEQFF
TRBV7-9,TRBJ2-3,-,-,TGTGCCAGCAAGAAAAACATGGAGCGGAGCACAGATACGCAGTATTTT,CASKKNMERSTDTQYF